These T cell receptor beta chains were read from a single sample in a study of OX40 agonist ivuxolimab in advanced cancers. Generated by immunoSEQ multiplex PCR, the TCRdb table keeps only in-frame clones and is missing some. Of about 28,000 clones listed, approximately 78% are singletons. The sequencing used CD4+ or CD8+ T cells sorted from blood, collected in a trial of the OX40 agonist ivuxolimab. These receptors came from an adult with an advanced solid tumor such as melanoma, head and neck, liver or kidney cancer. Both conserved end residues are part of each CDR3. D genes are given only for firm matches. A row's size may be missing; if present it is once, few, many or a size class.

len: 14; j_gene: TRBJ2-5; abundance: NA; d_gene: NA; v_gene: TRBV9; CDR3nt: TGTGCCAGCAGCGCCCGGGACGGCAAAGAGACCCAGTACTTC; CDR3aa: CASSARDGKETQYF
len: 18; j_gene: TRBJ2-7; abundance: NA; d_gene: TRBD2; v_gene: TRBV9; CDR3nt: TGTGCCAGCAGCGTAGCCGGACTAGCGGGAGGGCCCCCTCAGGAGCAGTACTTC; CDR3aa: CASSVAGLAGGPPQEQYF
len: 15; j_gene: TRBJ2-7; abundance: NA; d_gene: TRBD1; v_gene: TRBV6-6; CDR3nt: TGTGCCAGCAGTGGCGGGACAGGGGGAAACTACGAGCAGTACTTC; CDR3aa: CASSGGTGGNYEQYF
len: 16; j_gene: TRBJ2-7; abundance: NA; d_gene: NA; v_gene: TRBV4-2; CDR3nt: TGTGCCAGCAGCCAAGGCCGGGACCGACCATCCTACGAGCAGTACTTC; CDR3aa: CASSQGRDRPSYEQYF
len: 13; j_gene: TRBJ1-5; abundance: few; d_gene: NA; v_gene: TRBV30; CDR3nt: TGTGCCTGGAGTGTTTCGGTAAATCAGCCCCAGCATTTT; CDR3aa: CAWSVSVNQPQHF
len: 14; j_gene: TRBJ2-7; abundance: NA; d_gene: TRBD1; v_gene: TRBV25-1; CDR3nt: TGTGCCAGCAGTGACCCGGGACAGAACTACGAGCAGTACTTC; CDR3aa: CASSDPGQNYEQYF
len: 15; j_gene: TRBJ2-3; abundance: NA; d_gene: TRBD1; v_gene: TRBV28; CDR3nt: TGTGCCAGCAGTAAGGGGACAGGCGACACAGATACGCAGTATTTT; CDR3aa: CASSKGTGDTDTQYF
len: 15; j_gene: TRBJ2-5; abundance: NA; d_gene: TRBD1; v_gene: TRBV15; CDR3nt: TGTGCCACCAGCAATAGGACAGGTCGACAAGAGACCCAGTACTTC; CDR3aa: CATSNRTGRQETQYF
len: 11; j_gene: TRBJ2-7; abundance: NA; d_gene: NA; v_gene: TRBV30; CDR3nt: TGTGCCTGGTTGACCAGTTACGAGCAGTACTTC; CDR3aa: CAWLTSYEQYF
len: 8; j_gene: TRBJ1-2; abundance: NA; d_gene: NA; v_gene: TRBV2; CDR3nt: TGTGCCAGCAGTTACTACACCTTC; CDR3aa: CASSYYTF
len: 16; j_gene: TRBJ2-7; abundance: NA; d_gene: NA; v_gene: TRBV4-2; CDR3nt: TGTGCCAGCAGCCAAGGGGGAGGCCTAGCGCGTCTCGAGCAGTACTTC; CDR3aa: CASSQGGGLARLEQYF
len: 14; j_gene: TRBJ1-1; abundance: NA; d_gene: NA; v_gene: TRBV5-6; CDR3nt: TGTGCCAGCAGCCACGGGCAGGGCAACACTGAAGCTTTCTTT; CDR3aa: CASSHGQGNTEAFF
len: 14; j_gene: TRBJ2-5; abundance: once; d_gene: TRBD1; v_gene: TRBV7-6; CDR3nt: TGTGCCAGCAGCCCGGGACAGTTCCAAGAGACCCAGTACTTC; CDR3aa: CASSPGQFQETQYF
len: 13; j_gene: TRBJ1-2; abundance: NA; d_gene: NA; v_gene: TRBV7-8; CDR3nt: TGTGCCAGCAGCTTAGCGGAGTACTATGGCTACACCTTC; CDR3aa: CASSLAEYYGYTF
len: 15; j_gene: TRBJ2-7; abundance: NA; d_gene: NA; v_gene: TRBV5-1; CDR3nt: TGCGCCAGCAGCTTGGGACAGGTCAGCACCTACGAGCAGTACTTC; CDR3aa: CASSLGQVSTYEQYF
len: 20; j_gene: TRBJ2-3; abundance: NA; d_gene: TRBD1; v_gene: TRBV18; CDR3nt: TGTGCCAGCTCACCAAGTTTTGTTGCGGACAGGGCCTATTACACAGATACGCAGTATTTT; CDR3aa: CASSPSFVADRAYYTDTQYF
len: 14; j_gene: TRBJ1-2; abundance: NA; d_gene: NA; v_gene: TRBV19; CDR3nt: TGTGCCAGTAGTATAGATTATAGGGCATATGGCTACACCTTC; CDR3aa: CASSIDYRAYGYTF
len: 15; j_gene: TRBJ2-7; abundance: NA; d_gene: NA; v_gene: TRBV5-6; CDR3nt: TGTGCCAGCAGCTTAACAGGGAAGAGCTCCTACGAGCAGTACTTC; CDR3aa: CASSLTGKSSYEQYF
len: 16; j_gene: TRBJ1-1; abundance: NA; d_gene: TRBD1; v_gene: TRBV19; CDR3nt: TGTGCCAGTAGTATTGAGGCGGGACAGGGGAACACTGAAGCTTTCTTT; CDR3aa: CASSIEAGQGNTEAFF
len: 15; j_gene: TRBJ1-3; abundance: NA; d_gene: NA; v_gene: TRBV10-3; CDR3nt: TGTGCCATCAGTGAGGCTTCCCGAACTGGAAACACCATATATTTT; CDR3aa: CAISEASRTGNTIYF
len: 15; j_gene: TRBJ2-4; abundance: NA; d_gene: NA; v_gene: TRBV28; CDR3nt: TGTGCCAGCAGTTTAGTGATGGGGACCAAAAACATTCAGTACTTC; CDR3aa: CASSLVMGTKNIQYF
len: 18; j_gene: TRBJ1-2; abundance: medium-sized; d_gene: TRBD1; v_gene: TRBV29-1; CDR3nt: TGCAGCGTTGAAGGAGATCCAGGGGGTTCTAAAGTTGACTATGGCTACACCTTC; CDR3aa: CSVEGDPGGSKVDYGYTF
len: 13; j_gene: TRBJ2-7; abundance: few; d_gene: NA; v_gene: TRBV7-8; CDR3nt: TGTGCCAGCAGCCTGGGCAGGGCCTACGAGCAGTACTTC; CDR3aa: CASSLGRAYEQYF
len: 16; j_gene: TRBJ2-3; abundance: NA; d_gene: TRBD2; v_gene: TRBV27; CDR3nt: TGTGCCAGCAGTGGGACTAGCGGAGGAAGCACAGATACGCAGTATTTT; CDR3aa: CASSGTSGGSTDTQYF
len: 16; j_gene: TRBJ2-7; abundance: NA; d_gene: TRBD1; v_gene: TRBV7-3; CDR3nt: TGTGCCAGCAGCCAACAGGGGACACTAAATGCCTACGAGCAGTACTTC; CDR3aa: CASSQQGTLNAYEQYF
len: 15; j_gene: TRBJ2-2; abundance: once; d_gene: TRBD1; v_gene: TRBV4-1; CDR3nt: TGCGCCAGCAGCTGGGGACAGCAGAACACCGGGGAGCTGTTTTTT; CDR3aa: CASSWGQQNTGELFF
len: 14; j_gene: TRBJ2-7; abundance: NA; d_gene: TRBD1; v_gene: TRBV4-1; CDR3nt: TGCGCCAGCAGCCCCAGGACAGGGAGCTACGAGCAGTACTTC; CDR3aa: CASSPRTGSYEQYF
len: 13; j_gene: TRBJ1-2; abundance: NA; d_gene: NA; v_gene: TRBV5-3; CDR3nt: TGTGCCAGAAGCCGACCGGTTTACTATGGCTACACCTTC; CDR3aa: CARSRPVYYGYTF
len: 11; j_gene: TRBJ1-2; abundance: NA; d_gene: NA; v_gene: TRBV30; CDR3nt: TGTGCCTGGAAGGGAGGGGTTGGCTACACCTTC; CDR3aa: CAWKGGVGYTF
len: 13; j_gene: TRBJ1-5; abundance: NA; d_gene: NA; v_gene: TRBV27; CDR3nt: TGTGCCAGCAGTTTAATGCGAAATCAGCCCCAGCATTTT; CDR3aa: CASSLMRNQPQHF
len: 13; j_gene: TRBJ2-7; abundance: NA; d_gene: NA; v_gene: TRBV10-2; CDR3nt: TGCGCCAGCAGTGAGTATCTTTCCTACGAGCAGTACTTC; CDR3aa: CASSEYLSYEQYF
len: 14; j_gene: TRBJ2-7; abundance: NA; d_gene: NA; v_gene: TRBV29-1; CDR3nt: TGCAGCGTTGCCCCGGGACGGGGGCCCTACGAGCAGTACTTC; CDR3aa: CSVAPGRGPYEQYF
len: 16; j_gene: TRBJ1-5; abundance: NA; d_gene: TRBD1; v_gene: TRBV7-8; CDR3nt: TGTGCCAGCAGCTCATCCGGCGGGACAGGAAATCAGCCCCAGCATTTT; CDR3aa: CASSSSGGTGNQPQHF
len: 13; j_gene: TRBJ1-6; abundance: NA; d_gene: NA; v_gene: TRBV27; CDR3nt: TGTGCCAGCAGTTTATCGGGGGGATCACCCCTCCACTTT; CDR3aa: CASSLSGGSPLHF
len: 12; j_gene: TRBJ2-7; abundance: NA; d_gene: NA; v_gene: TRBV19; CDR3nt: TGTGCCAGTACCGGGGCTCGGTACGAGCAGTACTTC; CDR3aa: CASTGARYEQYF
len: 16; j_gene: TRBJ1-5; abundance: NA; d_gene: NA; v_gene: TRBV6-6; CDR3nt: TGTGCCAGCAGTTATACCCGCTCAGGGGAGAGTCAGCCCCAGCATTTT; CDR3aa: CASSYTRSGESQPQHF
len: 15; j_gene: TRBJ2-7; abundance: NA; d_gene: TRBD2; v_gene: TRBV13; CDR3nt: TGTGCCAGCAGCTTAGGCGGCGGGAGAAACTACGAGCAGTACTTC; CDR3aa: CASSLGGGRNYEQYF
len: 13; j_gene: TRBJ2-7; abundance: once; d_gene: NA; v_gene: TRBV27; CDR3nt: TGTGCCAGTGCCTCCGGGACTCAGTACGAGCAGTACTTC; CDR3aa: CASASGTQYEQYF
len: 15; j_gene: TRBJ1-4; abundance: NA; d_gene: NA; v_gene: TRBV5-6; CDR3nt: TGTGCCAGCAGCTTGGCCCAGTGGACTAATGAAAAACTGTTTTTT; CDR3aa: CASSLAQWTNEKLFF
len: 17; j_gene: TRBJ2-5; abundance: NA; d_gene: TRBD2; v_gene: TRBV5-6; CDR3nt: TGTGCCAGCAGCATAGCCGGACTAGCGGGAGGGGGTGAGACCCAGTACTTC; CDR3aa: CASSIAGLAGGGETQYF
len: 16; j_gene: TRBJ1-2; abundance: NA; d_gene: NA; v_gene: TRBV6-1; CDR3nt: TGTGCCAGCAGTGAAGCGCTTCTAGGGGGAGGCTATGGCTACACCTTC; CDR3aa: CASSEALLGGGYGYTF
len: 11; j_gene: TRBJ1-1; abundance: NA; d_gene: NA; v_gene: TRBV7-9; CDR3nt: TGTGCCAGCAATCAAGGGGGGGAAGCTTTCTTT; CDR3aa: CASNQGGEAFF
len: 15; j_gene: TRBJ1-5; abundance: once; d_gene: TRBD1; v_gene: TRBV28; CDR3nt: TGTGCCAGCATGGACAGGGGATATGGCAATCAGCCCCAGCATTTT; CDR3aa: CASMDRGYGNQPQHF